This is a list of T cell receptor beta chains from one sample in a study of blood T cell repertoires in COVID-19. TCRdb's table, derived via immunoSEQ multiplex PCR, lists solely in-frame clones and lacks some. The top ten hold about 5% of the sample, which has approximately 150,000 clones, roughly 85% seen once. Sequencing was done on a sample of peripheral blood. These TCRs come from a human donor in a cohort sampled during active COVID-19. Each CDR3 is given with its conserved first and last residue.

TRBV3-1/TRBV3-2,CASSHTGAGNTIYF
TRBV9,CASSGTGTGGNEQYF
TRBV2,CASSPDRAGSPLHF
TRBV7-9,CASSLVVAVTDTQYF
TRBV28,CASSLSWARGSHNSPLHF
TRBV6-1,CASSEFLTRGLGDSPEAFF
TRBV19,CASSIGQGTGEQYF
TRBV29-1,CSVPGQGADTQYF
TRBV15,CATSRDTRKGVETQYF
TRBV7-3,CASSRLGTGGGDTIYF
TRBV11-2,CASSRRTSGWALGTDTQYF
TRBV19,CASSLYRGLAGNTIYF
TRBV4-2,CASSHGLAFYNEQFF
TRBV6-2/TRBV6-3,CASSYPVQETQYF
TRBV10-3,CAISESSGGGANVLTF
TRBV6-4,CASSRDNSGANVLTF
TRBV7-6,CASSLAPGRNSPLHF
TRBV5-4,CASSLRGTYEQYF
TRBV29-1,CSAGAGEGYEQYF
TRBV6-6,CASSYSGQPQHF
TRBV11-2,CASSLSVQGSGAFF
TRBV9,CASLNGVRNEKLFF
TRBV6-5,CASSYSLGQAAYEQYF
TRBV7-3,CASSPNAGSAVNQPQHF
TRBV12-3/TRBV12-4,CASTGGGRPAGTF